This T cell receptor beta chain was documented in a study of T cell changes during pregnancy in multiple sclerosis (dated by TCRdb to the late 2010s). Notes on the research overall: In women with multiple sclerosis, the researchers looked at how the T cell repertoire shifted as pregnancy progressed.

From the cysteine through the phenylalanine, the CDR3 covers 15 amino acids. The DNA shown is the 45-base CDR3, in frame from base 1. Reading the germline V gene gives CDR1 SGHDT and CDR2 YYEEEE. Trimming removed 4 bases from V and 0 bases from J, leaving 13 bases between the germline ends. Library generation was performed with the immunoSEQ multiplex PCR assay. TCRdb obtained this table from immuneACCESS and retained in-frame rearrangements with V and J assigned. These tables miss some clones; where compared with another copy, unresolved V genes account for less than half of the shortfall, and the remainder is unexplained. This sample gives around 62,000 clones in total; about nine tenths of them show up just once. Clones ranked in the top ten supply 0.7% to 0.8% of the sample. Note on this clone: Its antigen is not yet known. Base-call qualities are not available, and no considerably larger clone is one nucleotide away.

The chain is encoded by TRBV5-6 joined to TRBJ1-1; D gene: possibly TRBD1, on 6 matching bases. Here the sequenced sample was CD4+ T cells from peripheral blood mononuclear cells, taken in the first trimester of pregnancy. The clonotype was recovered from a female donor with multiple sclerosis, enrolled in a pregnancy study. The nucleotide sequence is TGTGCCAGCAGCCGATGGACAGCTATGAACACTGAAGCTTTCTTT. It codes for CASSRWTAMNTEAFF.